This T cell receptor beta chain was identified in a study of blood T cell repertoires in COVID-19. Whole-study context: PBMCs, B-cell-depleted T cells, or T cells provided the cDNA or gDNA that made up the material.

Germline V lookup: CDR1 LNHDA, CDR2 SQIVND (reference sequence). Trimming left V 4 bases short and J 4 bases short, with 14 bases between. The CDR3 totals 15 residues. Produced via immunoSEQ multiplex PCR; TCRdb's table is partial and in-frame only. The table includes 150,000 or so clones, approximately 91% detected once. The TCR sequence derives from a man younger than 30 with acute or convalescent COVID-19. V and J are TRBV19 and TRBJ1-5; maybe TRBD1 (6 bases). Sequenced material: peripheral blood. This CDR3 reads CASSTGQLVNQPQHF. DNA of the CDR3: TGTGCCAGTAGTACCGGACAGCTAGTTAATCAGCCCCAGCATTTT. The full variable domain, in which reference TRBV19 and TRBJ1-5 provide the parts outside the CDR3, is DGGITQSPKYLFRKEGQNVTLSCEQNLNHDAMYWYRQDPGQGLRLIYYSQIVNDFQKGDIAEGYSVSREKKESFPLTVTSAQKNPTAFYLCASSTGQLVNQPQHFGDGTRLSIL.